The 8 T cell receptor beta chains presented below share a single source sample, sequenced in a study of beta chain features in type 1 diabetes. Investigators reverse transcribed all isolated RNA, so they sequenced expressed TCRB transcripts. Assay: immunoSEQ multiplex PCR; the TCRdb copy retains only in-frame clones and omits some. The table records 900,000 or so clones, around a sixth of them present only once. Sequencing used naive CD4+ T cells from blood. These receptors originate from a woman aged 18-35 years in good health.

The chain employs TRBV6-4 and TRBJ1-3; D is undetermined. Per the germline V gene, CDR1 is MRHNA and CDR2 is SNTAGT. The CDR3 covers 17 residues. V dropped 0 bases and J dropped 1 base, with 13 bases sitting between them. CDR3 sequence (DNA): TGTGCCAGCAGTGACTCGAGAATGGGAAGGTCTGGAAACACCATATATTTT. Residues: CASSDSRMGRSGNTIYF.

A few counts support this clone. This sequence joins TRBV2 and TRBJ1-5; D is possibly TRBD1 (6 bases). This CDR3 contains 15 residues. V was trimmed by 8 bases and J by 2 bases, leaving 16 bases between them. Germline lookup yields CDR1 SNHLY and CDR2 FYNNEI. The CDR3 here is CASGQFPLRNQPQHF. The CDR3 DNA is TGTGCCAGCGGACAGTTCCCTTTGCGCAATCAGCCCCAGCATTTT.

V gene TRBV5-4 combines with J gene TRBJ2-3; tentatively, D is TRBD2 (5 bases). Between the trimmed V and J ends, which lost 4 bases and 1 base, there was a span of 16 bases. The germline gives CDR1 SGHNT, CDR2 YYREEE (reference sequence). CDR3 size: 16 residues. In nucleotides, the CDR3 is TGTGCCAGCAGCCCACTAGTAGATTCCCGCACAGATACGCAGTATTTT. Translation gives CASSPLVDSRTDTQYF.

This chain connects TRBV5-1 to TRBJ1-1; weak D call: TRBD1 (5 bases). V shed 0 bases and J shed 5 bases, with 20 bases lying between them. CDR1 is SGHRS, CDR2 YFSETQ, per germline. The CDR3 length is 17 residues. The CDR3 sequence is CASSLVGRPSPGTEAFF. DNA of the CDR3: TGCGCCAGCAGCTTGGTGGGGCGGCCGTCCCCGGGGACTGAAGCTTTCTTT. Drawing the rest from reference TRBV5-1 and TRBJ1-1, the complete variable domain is KAGVTQTPRYLIKTRGQQVTLSCSPISGHRSVSWYQQTPGQGLQFLFEYFSETQRNKGNFPGRFSGRQFSNSRSEMNVSTLELGDSALYLCASSLVGRPSPGTEAFFGQGTRLTVV.

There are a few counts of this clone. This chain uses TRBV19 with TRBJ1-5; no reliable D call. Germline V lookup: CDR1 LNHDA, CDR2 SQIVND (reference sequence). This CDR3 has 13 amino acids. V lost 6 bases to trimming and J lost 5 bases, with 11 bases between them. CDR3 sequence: CASSQRGDQPQHF. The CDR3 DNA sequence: TGTGCCAGTAGCCAGCGCGGGGATCAGCCCCAGCATTTT.

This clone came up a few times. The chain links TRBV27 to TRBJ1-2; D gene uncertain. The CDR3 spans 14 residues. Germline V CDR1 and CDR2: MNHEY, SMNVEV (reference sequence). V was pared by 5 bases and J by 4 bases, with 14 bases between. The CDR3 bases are TGTGCCAGCAGTCCAGGCCTAAGCCTCTATGGCTACACCTTC. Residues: CASSPGLSLYGYTF.

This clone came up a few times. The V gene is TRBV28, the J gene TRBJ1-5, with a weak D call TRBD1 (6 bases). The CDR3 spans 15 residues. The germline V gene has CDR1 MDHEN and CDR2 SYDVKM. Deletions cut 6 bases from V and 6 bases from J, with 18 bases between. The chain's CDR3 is CASRGAPLYSQPQHF. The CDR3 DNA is TGTGCCAGCAGGGGGGCCCCCCTCTACAGTCAGCCCCAGCATTTT.

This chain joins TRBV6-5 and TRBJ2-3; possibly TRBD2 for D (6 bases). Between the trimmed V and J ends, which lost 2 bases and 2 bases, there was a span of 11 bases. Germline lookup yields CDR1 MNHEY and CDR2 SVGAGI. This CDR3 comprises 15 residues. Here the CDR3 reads CASSYTTSSTDTQYF. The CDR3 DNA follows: TGTGCCAGCAGTTACACAACTAGCTCCACAGATACGCAGTATTTT.